This T cell receptor (beta chain) was observed in a study of early T cells in non-severe SARS-CoV-2 infection. The CDR3 covers 12 residues. The germline V and J ends were trimmed by 5 bases and 4 bases, with 6 bases remaining between them. Looked up from germline, CDR1 is DFQATT and CDR2 is SNEGSKA (reference sequence). This clonotype was detected a few times. Attached unique molecular identifiers marked individual cDNA molecules. TCRdb analysed the 5' RACE reads with MiXCR anew, one entry per CDR3 protein. The sample has 50,000 to 70,000 distinct CDR3 sequences; 5.9% are singletons. This receptor was identified in an adult who was a healthcare worker with PCR-confirmed SARS-CoV-2 infection or an uninfected control (not recorded which). The sample in question was whole blood, obtained at baseline. The chain links TRBV20-1 to TRBJ2-6; D remains unclear. In DNA form, the CDR3 reads TGCAGTGCTGCGTCCGGGGCCAACGTCCTGACTTTC. It codes for CSAASGANVLTF.